Listed here are 25 T cell receptor beta chains from one sample, sequenced in a study of blood T cell repertoires in COVID-19. Using immunoSEQ multiplex PCR, the repertoire was profiled, and TCRdb retains in-frame clones only, with some absent. The data contain fewer than 90,000 clones, 65% to 80% of them singletons. Material for sequencing was peripheral blood. These receptors all come from a human donor in a cohort sampled during active COVID-19.

This clone occurred once. This chain links TRBV5-6 with TRBJ2-7; 9 bases match TRBD1. V gave up 4 bases and J gave up 5 bases; unmatched junction bases: 16. The CDR3 is 17 residues long. Germline values: CDR1 SGHDT, CDR2 YYEEEE. CDR3: CASSPVAVDRGKNEQYF. The CDR3 bases are TGTGCCAGCAGCCCCGTAGCCGTTGACAGGGGGAAGAACGAGCAGTACTTC.

The rearrangement links TRBV27 to TRBJ2-2, with 7 bases aligning to TRBD1. Losses at the gene ends were 7 bases for V and 4 bases for J; bases not matched to a gene: 9. There are 15 residues in the CDR3. The germline V gene has CDR1 MNHEY and CDR2 SMNVEV (reference sequence). The CDR3 is CASTSGAGGTGELFF. The CDR3 bases are TGTGCCAGCACCTCTGGGGCAGGGGGCACCGGGGAGCTGTTTTTT.

V gene TRBV6-2 or TRBV6-3 combines with J gene TRBJ1-5; the D is unclear. The V end lost 7 bases, the J end lost 4 bases, and 23 bases lay between the germline ends. This CDR3 contains 17 residues. The germline V gene encodes CDR1 MNHEY and CDR2 SVGEGT. The CDR3 spells CASTPHPESPINQPQHF. CDR3 bases: TGTGCCAGCACCCCTCACCCGGAGTCACCGATTAATCAGCCCCAGCATTTT.

V usage is TRBV28 and J usage is TRBJ1-6; D gene ambiguous. CDR1 MDHEN and CDR2 SYDVKM come from the germline V gene. The CDR3 has 15 residues. Trimming shortened V by 5 bases and J by 5 bases, and 13 bases separated the two germline ends. The CDR3 sequence: CASSESGRDNSPLHF. The CDR3 nucleotides are TGTGCCAGCAGTGAATCCGGGAGAGATAATTCACCCCTCCACTTT.

The gene calls are TRBV15 and TRBJ1-5; 7 positions agree with TRBD1. This CDR3 has 16 residues. V dropped 1 base and J dropped 3; count of bases not matched to a gene: 6. Germline loops: CDR1 LNHNV, CDR2 YYDKDF (reference sequence). CDR3 sequence reads: CATSRGTTGDNQPQHF. The DNA for the CDR3 is TGTGCCACCAGCAGAGGAACTACAGGGGACAATCAGCCCCAGCATTTT. The full variable domain, its missing parts supplied by reference TRBV15 and TRBJ1-5, is DAMVIQNPRYQVTQFGKPVTLSCSQTLNHNVMYWYQQKSSQAPKLLFHYYDKDFNNEADTPDNFQSRRPNTSFCFLDIRSPGLGDTAMYLCATSRGTTGDNQPQHFGDGTRLSIL.

This clone was recorded only once. A much bigger clone sits one base away, suggesting this may be a read error. The chain recombines TRBV6-2 or TRBV6-3 with TRBJ1-1, with TRBD1 matching over 7 bases. The CDR3 is 13 residues long. Germline-derived CDR1 and CDR2 are MNHEY and SVGEGT. V lost 6 bases to trimming and J lost 3 bases; unmatched junction nucleotides: 4. CDR3 in amino acids: CASRPTGDTEAFF. The CDR3 DNA follows: TGTGCCAGCAGACCTACAGGGGACACTGAAGCTTTCTTT.

This chain links TRBV5-1 with TRBJ2-7, with a possible D match to TRBD1 (7 bases). Trimming shortened V by 2 bases and J by 6 bases, and 12 bases separated the two germline ends. Per the germline V gene, CDR1 is SGHRS and CDR2 is YFSETQ. The CDR3 length is 13 residues. DNA of the CDR3: TGCGCCAGCAGCTTCTCCAGGGGGGCCGAGCAGTACTTC. It is translated as CASSFSRGAEQYF.

The chain uses TRBV27 and TRBJ2-1; 14 positions match TRBD2. The germline V gene encodes CDR1 MNHEY and CDR2 SMNVEV (reference sequence). The CDR3 length is 15 residues. Unmatched junction bases numbered 0, after V lost 3 bases and J lost 5 bases. DNA of the CDR3: TGTGCCAGCAGTTTGGGACTAGCGGGGGACAATGAGCAGTTCTTC. It is translated as CASSLGLAGDNEQFF.

For this clone: The junction differs from germline at one of its ends, possibly a read error. The chain joins TRBV7-7 to TRBJ2-1, with 14 bases lining up with TRBD2. The CDR3 covers 16 residues. Looked up from germline, CDR1 is SSHAT and CDR2 is FNYEAQ (reference sequence). The DNA of the CDR3 is TGTGCTAGCAGCCCGAGAGGACTAGCGGGGGGTAATGAGCAGTTCTTC. This gives the protein CASSPRGLAGGNEQFF.

V gene TRBV28 combines with J gene TRBJ2-5; D may be TRBD2 (5 bases). Germline CDR1 and CDR2: MDHEN and SYDVKM. There are 15 residues in the CDR3. The V and J ends lost 6 bases and 5 bases respectively, with 19 bases between them. CDR3: CASRPTFTGSETQYF. The CDR3 nucleotides are TGTGCCAGCAGACCGACTTTTACGGGGAGTGAGACCCAGTACTTC.

V usage is TRBV30 and J usage is TRBJ1-1; D uncertain. The CDR3 length is 12 residues. The V gene lost 0 bases and the J gene lost 9 bases, with 11 bases spanning the gap. Germline values: CDR1 GTSNPN, CDR2 SVGIG (reference sequence). The CDR3 reads CAWSVVGMKAFF. The CDR3 DNA follows: TGTGCCTGGAGTGTTGTTGGCATGAAAGCTTTCTTT.

This chain uses TRBV6-5 with TRBJ2-5; D ambiguous. The CDR3 is 10 amino acids. Trimming shortened V by 8 bases and J by 5 bases, and 6 bases separated the two germline ends. Germline CDR1 and CDR2: MNHEY and SVGAGI. CDR3 sequence (DNA): TGTGCCAGCGGAGAGGAGACCCAGTACTTC. It is translated as CASGEETQYF.

The CDR3 is CASSLGVRTDTQYF. DNA for the CDR3: TGTGCCAGCAGCTTAGGAGTACGCACAGATACGCAGTATTTT. The J gene is TRBJ2-3, the V gene TRBV7-2, with no clear D. The CDR3 is 14 amino acids. V was shortened by 1 base and J by 1 base, with 6 bases between the two germline ends. Germline CDR1 and CDR2: SGHTA and FQGNSA.

V gene TRBV28 combines with J gene TRBJ2-5; 8 nucleotides align to TRBD1. The CDR3 is 12 amino acids. From germline, CDR1 is MDHEN and CDR2 SYDVKM. The V and J ends lost 6 bases and 10 bases, in that order; junction bases with no gene match: 7. The chain's CDR3 is CASSFDRGHQYF. For the CDR3, the DNA is TGTGCCAGCAGCTTCGACAGGGGCCACCAGTACTTC.

The V gene is TRBV5-4, the J gene TRBJ2-7, with D maybe TRBD1 (5 bases). This CDR3 region has 17 residues. V was pared by 2 bases and J by 4 bases, with 22 bases between. The germline V gene has CDR1 SGHNT and CDR2 YYREEE (reference sequence). The CDR3 region is CASSFAMGQGNTYEQYF. The CDR3 DNA reads as TGTGCCAGCAGCTTTGCGATGGGGCAGGGAAATACGTACGAGCAGTACTTC.

The J gene is TRBJ2-3, the V gene TRBV30; 7 positions match TRBD2. V trimming: 2 bases; J trimming: 6 bases; junction bases outside the gene matches: 11. The CDR3 spans 15 residues. Germline CDR1 and CDR2: GTSNPN and SVGIG (reference sequence). Here the CDR3 DNA reads TGTGCCTGGAGTCTTATAGCGGGCGGAGTGGATACGCAGTATTTT. This encodes CAWSLIAGGVDTQYF.

The genes are TRBV6-5 and TRBJ2-7; a possible D gene is TRBD2 (5 bases). The CDR3 has 12 residues. Germline assignment: CDR1 MNHEY and CDR2 SVGAGI. Trimming took 10 bases from V and 6 from J, leaving 16 bases between them. The CDR3 region has the DNA TGTGCCACTTCCGCTCGGGGTAGCGAGCAGTACTTC. Protein: CATSARGSEQYF.

V is TRBV10-3 and J is TRBJ2-1; D is ambiguous. The CDR3 sequence is 15 residues long. Germline CDR1 reads ENHRY; CDR2 reads SYGVKD. V was pared by 1 base and J by 7 bases, with 14 bases between. The CDR3 DNA follows: TGTGCCATCAGTGAGTACCCCGGAGTCCAAAATGAGCAGTTCTTC. This gives the protein CAISEYPGVQNEQFF.

V and J are TRBV7-2 and TRBJ2-3; maybe TRBD1 (6 bases). Looked up from germline, CDR1 is SGHTA and CDR2 is FQGNSA. Trimming cost V 3 bases and J 0 bases, with 10 bases left between them. CDR3 length: 15 residues. As DNA, the CDR3 is TGTGCCAGCAGCTTCGTACAGGGTAGCACAGATACGCAGTATTTT. Translating gives CASSFVQGSTDTQYF. The full variable domain, completed using reference TRBV7-2 and TRBJ2-3, is GAGVSQSPSNKVTEKGKDVELRCDPISGHTALYWYRQSLGQGLEFLIYFQGNSAPDKSGLPSDRFSAERTGGSVSTLTIQRTQQEDSAVYLCASSFVQGSTDTQYFGPGTRLTVL.

The chain uses TRBV7-2 and TRBJ2-2; D might be TRBD1 (5 bases). The V end was cut by 0 bases, the J end by 3 bases, with 8 bases between. The CDR3 loop spans 15 amino acids. Per germline, CDR1 SGHTA and CDR2 FQGNSA. The CDR3 region is CASSLAGADTGELFF. The CDR3 coding sequence is TGTGCCAGCAGCTTAGCAGGGGCGGACACCGGGGAGCTGTTTTTT. Drawing the rest from reference TRBV7-2 and TRBJ2-2, the complete variable domain is GAGVSQSPSNKVTEKGKDVELRCDPISGHTALYWYRQSLGQGLEFLIYFQGNSAPDKSGLPSDRFSAERTGGSVSTLTIQRTQQEDSAVYLCASSLAGADTGELFFGEGSRLTVL.

This clone was picked up one time. V usage is TRBV11-2 and J usage is TRBJ2-3; D is undetermined. CDR3 length equals 17 residues. Trimming pared 2 bases from V and 5 bases from J, leaving 20 bases between. Germline-derived CDR1 and CDR2 are SGHAT and FQNNGV. CDR3 bases: TGTGCCAGCAGCTTAACCATTTCGAAAGGAGCCAAAGATACGCAGTATTTT. Amino acids: CASSLTISKGAKDTQYF.

This clone was counted only a few times. The chain employs TRBV7-2 and TRBJ2-3; 12 bases match TRBD2. In germline, CDR1 is SGHTA, CDR2 FQGNSA. V lost 4 bases and J lost 2; bases outside the gene matches: 7. This CDR3 region has 17 residues. The CDR3 reads CASSSLGLAGNTDTQYF. Written as DNA, the CDR3 is TGTGCCAGCAGCTCTTTAGGACTAGCGGGGAACACAGATACGCAGTATTTT.

This clone was seen a single time. The chain carries TRBV7-3 and TRBJ2-1; 9 bases are a match to TRBD2. Germline V gene data show CDR1 as SGHTA and CDR2 as FQGTGA. This CDR3 comprises 16 residues. With 5 bases clipped from V and 1 base from J, the junction kept 6 bases outside the gene matches. This chain's CDR3 is CASSPPLAGSYNEQFF. The CDR3 DNA follows: TGTGCCAGCAGCCCCCCTCTAGCGGGGTCCTACAATGAGCAGTTCTTC.

V is TRBV6-1 and J is TRBJ2-3; 8 positions agree with TRBD2. The germline gives CDR1 MNHNS, CDR2 SASEGT. The CDR3 totals 16 residues. Trimming at V came to 1 base and at J to 0 bases, leaving 3 bases not matched to a gene. CDR3 bases: TGTGCCAGCAGTGAAGTGGCTAGCGGGAGCACAGATACGCAGTATTTT. Amino acid sequence: CASSEVASGSTDTQYF.

This clone has just one count. V usage is TRBV28 and J usage is TRBJ2-6, with D unclear. CDR1 and CDR2 from the germline V gene are MDHEN and SYDVKM. This CDR3 has 16 residues. V shed 7 bases and J shed 1 base, with 14 bases lying between them. This CDR3 reads CASNPTGQSGANVLTF. The CDR3 DNA reads as TGTGCCAGCAACCCGACGGGTCAATCTGGGGCCAACGTCCTGACTTTC.